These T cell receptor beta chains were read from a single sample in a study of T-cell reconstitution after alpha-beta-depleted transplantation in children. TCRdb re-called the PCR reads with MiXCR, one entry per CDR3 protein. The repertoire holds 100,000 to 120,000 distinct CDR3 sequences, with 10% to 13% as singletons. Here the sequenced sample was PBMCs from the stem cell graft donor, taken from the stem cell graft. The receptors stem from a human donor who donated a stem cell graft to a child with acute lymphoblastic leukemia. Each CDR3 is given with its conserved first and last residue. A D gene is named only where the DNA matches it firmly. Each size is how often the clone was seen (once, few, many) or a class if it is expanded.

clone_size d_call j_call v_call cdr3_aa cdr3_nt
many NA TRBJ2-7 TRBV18 CASSPDQGPGYEQYF TGTGCCAGCTCACCAGATCAGGGACCCGGCTACGAGCAGTACTTC
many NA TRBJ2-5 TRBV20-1 CSASLVKGQETQYF TGCAGTGCTAGTTTGGTGAAGGGCCAAGAGACCCAGTACTTC
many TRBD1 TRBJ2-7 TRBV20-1 CSAREDRFNYEQYF TGCAGTGCTAGAGAGGACAGGTTTAACTACGAGCAGTACTTC
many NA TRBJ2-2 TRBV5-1 CASSLSARTNTGELFF TGCGCCAGCAGCTTGAGTGCCAGGACGAACACCGGGGAGCTGTTTTTT
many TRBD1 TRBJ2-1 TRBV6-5 CASSPRTGPSYNEQFF TGTGCCAGCAGTCCCCGGACAGGACCTTCCTACAATGAGCAGTTCTTC
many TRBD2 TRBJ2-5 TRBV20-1 CSANGRGDETQYF TGCAGTGCTAACGGGAGGGGGGACGAGACCCAGTACTTC
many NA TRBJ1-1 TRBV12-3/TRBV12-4 CASWVLGTEAFF TGTGCCAGCTGGGTCCTTGGCACTGAAGCTTTCTTT
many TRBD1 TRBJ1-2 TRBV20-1 CSASPQGAANYGYTF TGCAGTGCTAGTCCACAGGGGGCAGCGAACTATGGCTACACCTTC
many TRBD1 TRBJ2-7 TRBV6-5 CASTRQGKTYEQYF TGTGCCAGCACTAGACAGGGTAAGACCTACGAGCAGTACTTC
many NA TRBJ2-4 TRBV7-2 CASSLTDLRTKNIQYF TGTGCCAGCAGCCTGACAGATCTTAGGACCAAAAACATTCAGTACTTC
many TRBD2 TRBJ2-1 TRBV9 CASSVALSGRARDEQFF TGTGCCAGCAGCGTAGCCCTTAGCGGGAGGGCCCGGGATGAGCAGTTCTTC
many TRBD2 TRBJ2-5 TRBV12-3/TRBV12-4 CASGIGGKETQYF TGTGCCAGCGGGATCGGGGGGAAGGAGACCCAGTACTTC
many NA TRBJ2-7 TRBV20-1 CSAMGHGNYEQYF TGCAGTGCTATGGGGCATGGGAACTACGAGCAGTACTTC